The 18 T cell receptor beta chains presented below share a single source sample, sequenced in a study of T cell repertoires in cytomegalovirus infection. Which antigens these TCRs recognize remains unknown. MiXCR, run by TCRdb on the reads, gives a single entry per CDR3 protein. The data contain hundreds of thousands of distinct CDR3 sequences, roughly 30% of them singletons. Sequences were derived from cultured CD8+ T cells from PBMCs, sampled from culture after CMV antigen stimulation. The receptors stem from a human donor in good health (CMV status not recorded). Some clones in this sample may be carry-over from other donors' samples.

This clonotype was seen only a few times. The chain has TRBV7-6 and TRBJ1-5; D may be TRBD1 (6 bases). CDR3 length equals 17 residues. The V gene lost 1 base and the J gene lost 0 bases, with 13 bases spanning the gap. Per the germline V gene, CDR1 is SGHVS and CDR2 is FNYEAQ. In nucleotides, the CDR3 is TGTGCCAGCAGCTTAGTGGGGGGCCGCTATAGCAATCAGCCCCAGCATTTT. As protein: CASSLVGGRYSNQPQHF. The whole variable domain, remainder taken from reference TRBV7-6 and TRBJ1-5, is GAGVSQSPRYKVTKRGQDVALRCDPISGHVSLYWYRQALGQGPEFLTYFNYEAQQDKSGLPNDRFSAERPEGSISTLTIQRTEQRDSAMYRCASSLVGGRYSNQPQHFGDGTRLSIL.

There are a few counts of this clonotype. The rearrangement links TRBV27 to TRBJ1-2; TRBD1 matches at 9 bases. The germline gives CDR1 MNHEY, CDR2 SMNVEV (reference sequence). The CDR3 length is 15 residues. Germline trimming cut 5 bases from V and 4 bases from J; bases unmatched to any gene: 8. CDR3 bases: TGTGCCAGCAGTGACTCGGGACAGGGCCCCTATGGCTACACCTTC. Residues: CASSDSGQGPYGYTF.

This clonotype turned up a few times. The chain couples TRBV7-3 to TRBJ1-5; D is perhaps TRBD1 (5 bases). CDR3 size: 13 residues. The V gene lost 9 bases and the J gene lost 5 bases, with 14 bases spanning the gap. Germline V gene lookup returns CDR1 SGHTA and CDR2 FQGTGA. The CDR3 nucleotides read TGTGCCAGTAGCCTCAGGGTAGATCAGCCCCAGCATTTT. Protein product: CASSLRVDQPQHF.

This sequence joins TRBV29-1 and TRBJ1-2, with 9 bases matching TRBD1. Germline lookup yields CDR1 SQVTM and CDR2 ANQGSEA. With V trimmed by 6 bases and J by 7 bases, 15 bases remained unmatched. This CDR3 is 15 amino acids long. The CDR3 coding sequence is TGCAGCGTCCTACCAAACCAACAGGGGGCGAGTGGCTACACCTTC. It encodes CSVLPNQQGASGYTF.

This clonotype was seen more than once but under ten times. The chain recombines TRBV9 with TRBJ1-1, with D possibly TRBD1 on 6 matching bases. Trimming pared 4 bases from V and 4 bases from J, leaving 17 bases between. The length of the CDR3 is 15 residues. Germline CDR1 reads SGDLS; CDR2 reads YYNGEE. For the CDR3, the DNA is TGTGCCAGCAGCCCTTCAGGGCAGGGGAGCACTGAAGCTTTCTTT. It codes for CASSPSGQGSTEAFF. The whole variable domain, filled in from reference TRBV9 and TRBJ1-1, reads DSGVTQTPKHLITATGQRVTLRCSPRSGDLSVYWYQQSLDQGLQFLIQYYNGEERAKGNILERFSAQQFPDLHSELNLSSLELGDSALYFCASSPSGQGSTEAFFGQGTRLTVV.

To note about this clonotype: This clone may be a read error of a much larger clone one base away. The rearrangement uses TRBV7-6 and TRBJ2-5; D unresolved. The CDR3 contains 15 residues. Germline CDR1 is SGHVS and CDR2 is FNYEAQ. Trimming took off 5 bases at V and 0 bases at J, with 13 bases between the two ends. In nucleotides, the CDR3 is TGTGCCAGCAGCCCCCTGGGTATCGACCAAGAGACCCAGTACTTC. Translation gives CASSPLGIDQETQYF.

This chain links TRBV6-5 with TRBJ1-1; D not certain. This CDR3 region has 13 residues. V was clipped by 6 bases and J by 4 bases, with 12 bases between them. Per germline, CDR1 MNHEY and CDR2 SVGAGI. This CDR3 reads CASRRQWGTEAFF. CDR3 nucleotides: TGTGCCAGCAGACGCCAATGGGGCACTGAAGCTTTCTTT.

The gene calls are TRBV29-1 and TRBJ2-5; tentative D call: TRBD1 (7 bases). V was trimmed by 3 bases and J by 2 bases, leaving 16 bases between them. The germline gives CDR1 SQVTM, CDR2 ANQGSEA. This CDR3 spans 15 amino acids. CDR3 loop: CSVEDYDREQETQYF. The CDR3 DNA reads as TGCAGCGTTGAGGACTATGACAGGGAGCAAGAGACCCAGTACTTC.

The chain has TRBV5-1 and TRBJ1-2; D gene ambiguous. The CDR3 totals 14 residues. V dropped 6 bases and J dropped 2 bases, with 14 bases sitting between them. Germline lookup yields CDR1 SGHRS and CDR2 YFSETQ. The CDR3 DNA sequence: TGCGCCAGCAACCCGAATGAGTGGAACTATGGCTACACCTTC. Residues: CASNPNEWNYGYTF.

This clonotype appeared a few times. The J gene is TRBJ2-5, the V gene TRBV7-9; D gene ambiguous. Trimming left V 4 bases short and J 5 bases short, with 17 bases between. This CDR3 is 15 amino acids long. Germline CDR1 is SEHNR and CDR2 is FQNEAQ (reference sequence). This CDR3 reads CASSSILGSRETQYF. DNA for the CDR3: TGTGCCAGCAGCTCCATTTTGGGGTCCAGGGAGACCCAGTACTTC.

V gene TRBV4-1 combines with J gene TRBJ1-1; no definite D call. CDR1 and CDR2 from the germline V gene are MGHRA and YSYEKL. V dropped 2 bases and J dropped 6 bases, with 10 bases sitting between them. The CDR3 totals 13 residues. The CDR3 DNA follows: TGCGCCAGCAGCCAACGGGGAGGGCCTGAAGCTTTCTTT. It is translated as CASSQRGGPEAFF.

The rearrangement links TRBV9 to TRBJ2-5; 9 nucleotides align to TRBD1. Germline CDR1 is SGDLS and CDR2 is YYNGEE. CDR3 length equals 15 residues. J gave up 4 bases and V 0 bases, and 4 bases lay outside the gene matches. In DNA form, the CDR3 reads TGTGCCAGCAGCGTAGAACAGGGGGCAGGAGAGACCCAGTACTTC. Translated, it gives CASSVEQGAGETQYF.

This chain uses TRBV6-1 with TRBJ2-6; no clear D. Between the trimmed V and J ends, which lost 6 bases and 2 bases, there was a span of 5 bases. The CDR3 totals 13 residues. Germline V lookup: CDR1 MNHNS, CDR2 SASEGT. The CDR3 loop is CASSWAGANVLTF. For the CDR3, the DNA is TGTGCCAGCAGCTGGGCTGGGGCCAACGTCCTGACTTTC.

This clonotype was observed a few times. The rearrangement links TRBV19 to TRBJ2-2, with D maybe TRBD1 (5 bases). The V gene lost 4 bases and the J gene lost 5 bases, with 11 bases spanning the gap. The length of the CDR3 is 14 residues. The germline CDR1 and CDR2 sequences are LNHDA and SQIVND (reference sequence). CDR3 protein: CASSTGQRTGELFF. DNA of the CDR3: TGTGCCAGTAGTACTGGACAACGAACCGGGGAGCTGTTTTTT. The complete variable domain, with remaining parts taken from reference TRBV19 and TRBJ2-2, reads DGGITQSPKYLFRKEGQNVTLSCEQNLNHDAMYWYRQDPGQGLRLIYYSQIVNDFQKGDIAEGYSVSREKKESFPLTVTSAQKNPTAFYLCASSTGQRTGELFFGEGSRLTVL.

The CDR3 region is CASSLKSSGDYGEQFF. The CDR3 DNA sequence: TGTGCCAGCAGCTTAAAATCGAGCGGGGACTACGGTGAGCAGTTCTTC. This chain links TRBV11-2 with TRBJ2-1; 7 positions match TRBD2. The germline V gene has CDR1 SGHAT and CDR2 FQNNGV. The CDR3 loop spans 16 amino acids. V gave up 2 bases and J gave up 9 bases; unmatched junction bases: 13.

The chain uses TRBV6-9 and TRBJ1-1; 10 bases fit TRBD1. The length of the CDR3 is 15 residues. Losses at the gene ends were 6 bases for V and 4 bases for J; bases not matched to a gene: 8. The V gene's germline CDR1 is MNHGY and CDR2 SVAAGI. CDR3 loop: CASRSGQGVITEAFF. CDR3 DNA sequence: TGTGCCAGCAGATCCGGACAGGGGGTTATCACTGAAGCTTTCTTT.

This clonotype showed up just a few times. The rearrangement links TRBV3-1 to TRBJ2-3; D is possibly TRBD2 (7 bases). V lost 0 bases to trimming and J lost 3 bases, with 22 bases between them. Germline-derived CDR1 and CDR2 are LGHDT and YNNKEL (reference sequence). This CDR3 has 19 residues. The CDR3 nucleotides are TGTGCCAGCAGCCAAGAGAGACCCGGAGCGGGACATGGAACAGATACGCAGTATTTT. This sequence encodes CASSQERPGAGHGTDTQYF.

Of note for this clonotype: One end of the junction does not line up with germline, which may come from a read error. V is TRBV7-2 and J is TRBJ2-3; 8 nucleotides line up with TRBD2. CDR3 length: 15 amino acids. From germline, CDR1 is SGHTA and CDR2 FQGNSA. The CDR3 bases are TGTGCCAACAGCCACCTAGCGGGTCCCACAGATACGCAGTATTTT. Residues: CANSHLAGPTDTQYF.